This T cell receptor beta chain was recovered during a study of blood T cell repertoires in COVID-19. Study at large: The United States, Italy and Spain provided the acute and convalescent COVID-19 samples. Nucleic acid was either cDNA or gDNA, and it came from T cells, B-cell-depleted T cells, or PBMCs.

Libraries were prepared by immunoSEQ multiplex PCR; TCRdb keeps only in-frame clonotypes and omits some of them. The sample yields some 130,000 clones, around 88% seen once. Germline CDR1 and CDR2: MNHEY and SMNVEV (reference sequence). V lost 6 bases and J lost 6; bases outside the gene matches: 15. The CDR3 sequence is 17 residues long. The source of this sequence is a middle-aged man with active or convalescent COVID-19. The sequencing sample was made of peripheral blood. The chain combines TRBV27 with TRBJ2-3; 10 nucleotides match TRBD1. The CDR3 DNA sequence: TGTGCCAGCAGCCGCATCCGGGACAGGGGATTACGTGATACGCAGTATTTT. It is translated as CASSRIRDRGLRDTQYF.